This entry lists 11 T cell receptor beta chains sequenced from one sample in a study of Graves' ophthalmopathy and Graves' hyperthyroidism (dated by TCRdb to the late 2010s). TCRdb names Illumina HiSeq 2000 as the instrument used. TCR beta CDR3 regions were amplified from RNA transcripts for repertoire sequencing. A first-round RT-PCR used HTBI primers with the Qiagen OneStep RT-PCR kit, followed by a second-round multiplex PCR, size selection and purification. Using fastp trimming at Q25 and MiXCR clonotype assembly, TCRdb reanalyzed the public sequencing data and kept in-frame beta chains. Identical CDR3 protein sequences are pooled into one entry, listed with their most common genes and DNA. Across this sample there are a few hundred thousand distinct CDR3 sequences, with about 40% seen only once. The top ten clones comprise about 4.6% of the sample. The sample was peripheral blood or thyroid tissue (not recorded which). These receptors originate from an adult man with Graves' hyperthyroidism.

J is TRBJ2-1 and V is TRBV7-9, with D uncertain. The V end lost 7 bases, the J end lost 8 bases, and 15 bases lay between the germline ends. Germline V CDR1 and CDR2: SEHNR, FQNEAQ (reference sequence). The CDR3 contains 13 residues. The DNA of the CDR3 is TGTGCCAGCAAGGTCTATCCCATGGATGAGCAGTTCTTC. Translation: CASKVYPMDEQFF.

The chain couples TRBV5-6 to TRBJ2-7; TRBD2 might be the D (6 bases). Germline-derived CDR1 and CDR2 are SGHDT and YYEEEE. V lost 2 bases and J 2 bases, leaving 20 bases between the germline ends. This CDR3 has 17 amino acids. The CDR3 is CASSFETRPGGTYEQYF. For the CDR3, the DNA is TGTGCCAGCAGCTTTGAAACTCGTCCCGGGGGTACCTACGAGCAGTACTTC. Full variable domain (remainder filled in from reference TRBV5-6 and TRBJ2-7): DAGVTQSPTHLIKTRGQQVTLRCSPKSGHDTVSWYQQALGQGPQFIFQYYEEEERQRGNFPDRFSGHQFPNYSSELNVNALLLGDSALYLCASSFETRPGGTYEQYFGPGTRLTVT.

The chain carries TRBV7-9 and TRBJ2-7, with 9 bases identical to TRBD1. The V and J ends lost 1 base and 7 bases, in that order; junction bases with no gene match: 8. CDR1 and CDR2 (germline): SEHNR, FQNEAQ (reference sequence). CDR3 length: 15 amino acids. In nucleotides, the CDR3 is TGTGCCAGCAGCTTAGGACAGGGGGTTTACAATGAGCAGTACTTC. Protein: CASSLGQGVYNEQYF. Combining the CDR3 with reference TRBV7-9 and TRBJ2-7 gives the whole variable domain DTGVSQNPRHKITKRGQNVTFRCDPISEHNRLYWYRQTLGQGPEFLTYFQNEAQLEKSRLLSDRFSAERPKGSFSTLEIQRTEQGDSAMYLCASSLGQGVYNEQYFGPGTRLTVT.

This clonotype was detected only a few times. This chain links TRBV11-2 with TRBJ2-7, with TRBD2 matching over 12 bases. The CDR3 has 15 residues. V lost 3 bases to trimming and J lost 5 bases; unmatched junction nucleotides: 5. Germline CDR1 is SGHAT and CDR2 is FQNNGV. The CDR3 DNA sequence: TGTGCCAGCAGCTTCTTGCGGACTAGCGGGAACGAGCAGTACTTC. This codes for CASSFLRTSGNEQYF. The full variable domain, completed using reference TRBV11-2 and TRBJ2-7, is EAGVAQSPRYKIIEKRQSVAFWCNPISGHATLYWYQQILGQGPKLLIQFQNNGVVDDSQLPKDRFSAERLKGVDSTLKIQPAKLEDSAVYLCASSFLRTSGNEQYFGPGTRLTVT.

This clonotype was counted ten times or more. This sequence joins TRBV20-1 and TRBJ2-2; 10 nucleotides match TRBD2. V lost 4 bases, J lost 7 bases, and 9 bases stayed unmatched. The CDR3 has 15 amino acids. Germline CDR1 reads DFQATT; CDR2 reads SNEGSKA (reference sequence). The CDR3 is CSAISGRALSGELFF. DNA of the CDR3: TGCAGTGCTATCAGCGGGAGGGCCTTGAGCGGGGAGCTGTTTTTT.

This clonotype has ten or more counts. The chain links TRBV6-6 to TRBJ1-6; TRBD1 matches 7 bases. Germline V gene lookup returns CDR1 MNHNY and CDR2 SVGAGI (reference sequence). This CDR3 is 15 amino acids long. The J segment lost 4 bases and the V segment lost 0 bases, leaving 0 bases of the junction unmatched. The CDR3 protein is CASSYSGQYNSPLHF. The CDR3 DNA reads TGTGCCAGCAGTTACTCGGGACAGTATAATTCACCCCTCCACTTT.

This clonotype was seen at least ten times. V usage is TRBV7-9 and J usage is TRBJ1-2, with no clear D. V lost 5 bases to trimming and J lost 7 bases, with 8 bases between them. This CDR3 has 11 amino acids. Germline lookup yields CDR1 SEHNR and CDR2 FQNEAQ (reference sequence). The CDR3 protein is CASSPDPGYTF. In DNA, the CDR3 is TGTGCCAGCAGCCCGGACCCTGGCTACACCTTC.

The chain links TRBV11-2 to TRBJ2-7, with TRBD2 matching over 8 bases. The germline CDR1 and CDR2 sequences are SGHAT and FQNNGV. After removal of 2 bases from V and 7 bases from J, the junction contained 7 bases not matched to a gene. The length of the CDR3 is 14 residues. Here the CDR3 reads CASSLSGGAGEQYF. The CDR3 DNA follows: TGTGCCAGCAGCTTATCCGGGGGGGCCGGTGAGCAGTACTTC.

Worth noting for this clonotype: One junction end does not reproduce the germline sequence, and a read error may be involved. The chain is built from TRBV5-1 and TRBJ1-1; D uncertain. Looked up from germline, CDR1 is SGHRS and CDR2 is YFSETQ. The CDR3 is made up of 14 amino acids. This chain's CDR3 is CDSLLSFMNTEAFF. In DNA form, the CDR3 reads TGCGACAGCCTCCTCAGCTTCATGAACACTGAAGCTTTCTTT.

The rearrangement uses TRBV10-3 and TRBJ2-7; maybe TRBD1 (5 bases). Deletions cut 3 bases from V and 1 base from J, with 13 bases between. Germline CDR1 reads ENHRY; CDR2 reads SYGVKD. The CDR3 runs 15 residues. CDR3 loop: CAISEDWQGSYEQYF. The CDR3 DNA reads as TGTGCCATCAGTGAAGATTGGCAGGGTTCCTACGAGCAGTACTTC.

The J gene is TRBJ2-3, the V gene TRBV4-2; TRBD2 matches at 7 bases. The length of the CDR3 is 14 residues. Trimming took 2 bases from V and 5 from J; bases not matched to a gene: 4. Germline CDR1 reads LGHNA; CDR2 reads YNFKEQ. CDR3 sequence reads: CASSQQREQDTQYF. The DNA for the CDR3 is TGTGCCAGCAGCCAACAGCGGGAACAAGATACGCAGTATTTT.